This T cell receptor (beta chain) came from a study of T cells after yellow fever vaccination. This clonotype was picked up a small number of times. A universal primer site and UMIs were added as TCR cDNA was made by 5'RACE template switching. TCRdb reprocessed the 5' RACE reads via MiXCR and lists one record per CDR3 protein. Among fewer than 450,000 distinct CDR3 sequences, roughly 8.3% were seen once, and the ten largest hold 15% to 20%. CDR1 is SGHRS and CDR2 is YFSETQ in the germline V gene. Trimming removed 3 bases at V and 3 bases at J, with 12 bases between. The CDR3 is 14 residues long. The gene calls are TRBV5-1 and TRBJ2-5; tentatively, D is TRBD1 (5 bases). The source material was PBMCs, sampled more than 40 days after the first yellow fever vaccination. This TCR derives from a man between 18 and 35 years old who received the YFV17D yellow fever vaccine. CDR3 coding DNA: TGCGCCAGCAGCTCCGGCAGGGTAAAAGAGACCCAGTACTTC. Translation gives CASSSGRVKETQYF. Together with reference TRBV5-1 and TRBJ2-5, the CDR3 gives the full variable domain: KAGVTQTPRYLIKTRGQQVTLSCSPISGHRSVSWYQQTPGQGLQFLFEYFSETQRNKGNFPGRFSGRQFSNSRSEMNVSTLELGDSALYLCASSSGRVKETQYFGPGTRLLVL.